The source of this TCR beta chain is a study of cytomegalovirus exposure and HLA in healthy donors. There are 11 residues in the CDR3. From germline, CDR1 is SGHRS and CDR2 YFSETQ. Vbeta (60) and Jbeta (13) primers were used in the PCR. Assay used: immunoSEQ multiplex PCR; TCRdb lists only in-frame clones, some missing. This repertoire shows over 80,000 clones, around 80% found once; its top ten account for more than 5%. The sample consisted of PBMCs. The clonotype originates from a man aged 35-49 years in good health and CMV-seropositive. The chain uses TRBV5-1 and TRBJ2-5, with D unclear. The J call may be mistaken, given a closer DNA end match to TRBJ2-7. The CDR3 reads CASRQVDEQYF. CDR3 bases: TGCGCCAGCAGGCAGGTTGACGAGCAGTACTTC.